The present TCR beta chain was sequenced within a study of T cell responses to AZD1222 COVID-19 vaccine. Points on this clone: The target antigen is unknown.

Profiled with immunoSEQ multiplex PCR; TCRdb holds only in-frame clones, not every one. This sample carries some 110,000 clones, 92% of them seen once, and the ten largest clones take 1.7%. Whole-study findings and limits: Donors, mostly white British, included more females; clonal diversity was possibly underestimated.

V lost 5 bases and J lost 6, with 10 bases in between. The CDR3 contains 12 residues. Per the germline V gene, CDR1 is SGHNT and CDR2 is YENEEA. Sample: peripheral blood, taken on day 0 of AZD1222 vaccination. The receptor was derived from an adult in good health. This chain links TRBV11-3 with TRBJ1-2; D unresolved. The CDR3 loop is CASSRTGDGYTF. CDR3 DNA: TGTGCCAGCAGCCGGACCGGGGATGGCTACACCTTC.